These 21 T cell receptor beta chains came from one sample sequenced in a study of tumor T cells in aggressive B-cell lymphoma (dated by TCRdb to about 2017). The method was the immunoSEQ multiplex PCR assay. TCRdb's version of the immuneACCESS table is confined to in-frame rearrangements and falls short of the full clone set. An unresolved V gene accounts for under half of the shortfall where checked; the remainder is of unknown origin. This sample has 5,100 or so clones in its table, and approximately 90% of those were observed once. Roughly 5.6% of the sample lies in the top ten. Material: tumor tissue. These receptors were collected from an adult with diffuse large B cell lymphoma.

For the CDR3, the DNA is TGCGCCAGCAGCTTAGGGGGGGACAGGCTGAGTACCTTC. Its protein product is CASSLGGDRLSTF. This rearrangement joins TRBV5-1 to TRBJ1-2; TRBD1 matches 8 bases. V was pared by 2 bases and J by 14 bases, with 11 bases of the junction left unmatched. The CDR3 loop spans 13 amino acids. Germline CDR1 and CDR2: SGHRS and YFSETQ.

This chain joins TRBV4-2 and TRBJ2-6; 9 nucleotides line up with TRBD2. V was pared by 4 bases and J by 2 bases, with 6 bases of the junction left unmatched. The CDR3 extends over 17 amino acids. The germline gives CDR1 LGHNA, CDR2 YNFKEQ. The CDR3 DNA reads as TGTGCCAGCAGCCCTCCGCGGGGGGGGGCTGGGGCCAACGTCCTGACTTTC. Encoded protein: CASSPPRGGAGANVLTF.

The CDR3 nucleotides read TGTGCCAGCAGCTTATCCCCTCCTACTGAGTACACCTTC. It specifies CASSLSPPTEYTF. The chain employs TRBV7-8 and TRBJ1-2; the D is unclear. The ends were cut back, 2 bases at V and 11 bases at J, with 15 bases in the middle. The CDR3 covers 13 residues. CDR1 is SGHVS, CDR2 FQNEAQ, per germline.

This clone came up a few times. The sample contains more than one DNA sequence encoding this CDR3. This sequence joins TRBV4-2 and TRBJ2-7, with TRBD2 identical over 7 bases. CDR1 LGHNA and CDR2 YNFKEQ come from the germline V gene. CDR3 length: 13 residues. V lost 9 bases, J lost 6 bases, and 11 bases stayed unmatched. CDR3 region: CASSKRTGGEQYF. The CDR3 bases are TGTGCCAGTAGCAAAAGAACGGGAGGCGAGCAGTACTTC.

V is TRBV27 and J is TRBJ2-1, with TRBD2 matching over 12 bases. V shed 4 bases, J shed 7 bases, and the junction held 8 bases outside the gene matches. The CDR3 is 16 amino acids. Germline CDR1 is MNHEY and CDR2 is SMNVEV (reference sequence). The CDR3, as DNA: TGTGCCAGCAGTTCCCCCCCTAGCGGGGGGGGTAATGAGCAGTTCTTC. Translation: CASSSPPSGGGNEQFF.

The rearrangement links TRBV23-1 to TRBJ1-4; 7 bases fit TRBD1. TRBV23-1 is an ORF for which the function is uncertain. This CDR3 region has 17 residues. Trimming took 0 bases from V and 5 from J; bases not matched to a gene: 9. The CDR3, as DNA: TGCGCCAGCAGTCAATCGAAGGAGTCGACAGGGAATGAAAAACTGTTTTTT. Its protein is CASSQSKESTGNEKLFF.

This clone was counted between two and nine times. The DNA of the CDR3 is TGTGCCACCAGCAGAGACTACGTGAACGAGCAGTACTTC. Amino acids: CATSRDYVNEQYF. The chain combines TRBV15 with TRBJ2-7; D call uncertain. CDR1 is LNHNV, CDR2 YYDKDF, per germline (reference sequence). Trimming pared 0 bases from V and 5 bases from J, leaving 8 bases between. The CDR3 extends over 13 amino acids.

A single count supports this clone. The rearrangement links TRBV27 to TRBJ1-6; D is unresolved. V shed 3 bases and J shed 12 bases, with 18 bases lying between them. This CDR3 is 15 amino acids long. The germline V gene has CDR1 MNHEY and CDR2 SMNVEV (reference sequence). This CDR3 is CASSFSSTRAGPLHF. The CDR3 DNA sequence: TGTGCCAGCAGTTTCTCCTCGACACGGGCGGGACCCCTCCACTTT.

This CDR3 reads CASSHPTGFGNTIYF. CDR3 coding DNA: TGTGCCAGCAGTCACCCCACAGGGTTCGGAAACACCATATATTTT. The chain joins TRBV7-2 to TRBJ1-3; D might be TRBD1 (6 bases). The germline V gene has CDR1 SGHTA and CDR2 FQGNSA. Trimming stripped 6 bases from V and 4 bases from J, with 16 bases between. The CDR3 spans 15 residues.

This clone was observed a few times. The chain has TRBV11-3 and TRBJ2-5, with 9 bases aligning to TRBD2. This CDR3 is built from 15 residues. Germline loops: CDR1 SGHNT, CDR2 YENEEA. V trimming: 6 bases; J trimming: 0 bases; junction bases outside the gene matches: 5. CDR3 sequence reads: CASRIAGANQETQYF. CDR3 nucleotides: TGTGCCAGCAGAATAGCGGGGGCCAACCAAGAGACCCAGTACTTC.

A word on this clone: The junction departs from the called germline gene at one end, perhaps through a read error. This sample includes further DNA sequences coding for the same CDR3. The V and J genes are TRBV10-3 and TRBJ2-3, with 7 positions matching TRBD1. The germline V gene encodes CDR1 ENHRY and CDR2 SYGVKD. CDR3 length equals 14 residues. In nucleotides, the CDR3 is TGCGCCTCCTTGGCAGGGGGTTGGACAGATACGCAGTATTTT. It is translated as CASLAGGWTDTQYF.

CDR3 bases: TGTGCCAGCAGTCTAACCCTACTAATATGTAGGCCCTCTGGAAACACCATATATTTT. This gives the protein CASSLTLLICRPSGNTIYF. The V gene is TRBV6-7, the J gene TRBJ1-3; D is unclear. TRBV6-7 is designated an ORF whose function remains uncertain. V was trimmed by 5 bases and J by 0 bases, leaving 23 bases between them. CDR3 length equals 19 residues.

For this clone: One end of the junction fails to match germline, which may point to a read error. The chain uses TRBV4-1 and TRBJ1-2; 10 bases match TRBD1. This CDR3 spans 14 amino acids. Germline lookup yields CDR1 MGHRA and CDR2 YSYEKL. This CDR3 is CASSQPGQGFGYTF. CDR3 bases: TGCGCCAGCAGCCAACCGGGACAGGGGTTTGGCTACACCTTT.

This clone occurred a few times. The J gene is TRBJ2-7, the V gene TRBV27; a possible D gene is TRBD1 (5 bases). Germline CDR1 reads MNHEY; CDR2 reads SMNVEV (reference sequence). V lost 4 bases, J lost 2 bases, and 33 bases lay in between. CDR3 length: 21 amino acids. In DNA form, the CDR3 reads TGTGCCAGCAGTTCCCCGGGCTCAAAAAGGCATGGGGCACCTGAAACCTACGAGCAGTACTTC. This gives the protein CASSSPGSKRHGAPETYEQYF.

The chain joins TRBV7-2 to TRBJ1-5; D is uncertain. CDR1 and CDR2 (germline): SGHTA, FQGNSA. The CDR3 covers 16 residues. V lost 2 bases and J 6 bases, leaving 17 bases between the germline ends. The CDR3 is CASSLSAAALGQPQHF. Written as DNA, the CDR3 is TGTGCCAGCAGCTTAAGCGCGGCAGCGTTAGGTCAGCCCCAGCATTTT.

This clone turned up a few times. V is TRBV11-1 and J is TRBJ1-2; 8 bases fit TRBD1. CDR1 is SGHAT, CDR2 FQDESV, per germline (reference sequence). Trimming removed 5 bases from V and 4 bases from J; junction bases left unmatched: 12. This CDR3 has 16 amino acids. The CDR3 is CASSPYYQGASYGYTF. DNA of the CDR3: TGTGCCAGCAGCCCCTACTACCAGGGGGCTTCCTATGGCTACACCTTC.

The chain uses TRBV5-1 and TRBJ1-1, with D possibly matching TRBD1 (5 bases). Trimming took off 0 bases at V and 8 bases at J, with 11 bases between the two ends. CDR3 length equals 13 residues. Germline values: CDR1 SGHRS, CDR2 YFSETQ. The CDR3 DNA follows: TGCGCCAGCAGCTTGGATTCAGGGCTCGAAGCTTTCTTT. Translation gives CASSLDSGLEAFF.

The V gene is TRBV7-8, the J gene TRBJ1-6; D remains ambiguous. The CDR3 covers 15 residues. Germline V gene data show CDR1 as SGHVS and CDR2 as FQNEAQ. The V end was cut by 1 base, the J end by 5 bases, with 9 bases between. The CDR3 region is CASSLEAGNNSPLHF. DNA of the CDR3: TGTGCCAGCAGCTTAGAGGCAGGAAATAATTCACCCCTCCACTTT.

The chain has TRBV6-5 and TRBJ1-1; possible D gene TRBD1, 5 bases. Trimming stripped 7 bases from V and 5 bases from J, with 17 bases between. Germline CDR1 is MNHEY and CDR2 is SVGAGI. The CDR3 extends over 14 amino acids. CDR3 DNA sequence: TGTGCCAGCAAGCAGGGAGGAGGAAGGACTGAAGCTTTCTTT. This gives the protein CASKQGGGRTEAFF.

The chain joins TRBV6-1 to TRBJ1-5; TRBD1 is a possible D gene (6 bases). There are 15 residues in the CDR3. Germline V gene data show CDR1 as MNHNS and CDR2 as SASEGT. V lost 2 bases and J lost 1, with 9 bases in between. CDR3 nucleotide sequence: TGTGCCAGCAGTGAATGGGGGCAGAGCAATCAGCCCCAGCATTTT. This encodes CASSEWGQSNQPQHF.

The chain employs TRBV28 and TRBJ1-6, with D perhaps matching TRBD1 (6 bases). V was clipped by 7 bases and J by 8 bases, with 15 bases between them. Per germline, CDR1 MDHEN and CDR2 SYDVKM. The CDR3 extends over 14 amino acids. Here the CDR3 reads CASNQDRFDSPLHF. The CDR3 DNA follows: TGTGCCAGCAACCAGGACAGATTTGATTCACCCCTCCACTTT. The full variable domain, completed using reference TRBV28 and TRBJ1-6, is DVKVTQSSRYLVKRTGEKVFLECVQDMDHENMFWYRQDPGLGLRLIYFSYDVKMKEKGDIPEGYSVSREKKERFSLILESASTNQTSMYLCASNQDRFDSPLHFGNGTRLTVT.